This TCR beta chain is drawn from a study of T cell responses to AZD1222 COVID-19 vaccine. As for the study in general: Doses given second, at about 4 or about 12 weeks, were pooled. Findings and limits, study-wide: Spike-specific TCR breadth and depth were elevated following two AZD1222 doses.

The CDR3 is 16 residues long. V was clipped by 0 bases and J by 3 bases, with 11 bases between them. Germline assignment: CDR1 SGHTA and CDR2 FQGTGA. Libraries were prepared by immunoSEQ multiplex PCR; TCRdb keeps only in-frame clonotypes and omits some of them. Here the sample spans about 69,000 clones, 70% to 90% being singletons. About this clone: No antigen is known for it.

The chain uses TRBV7-3 and TRBJ2-2; possibly TRBD1 or TRBD2 for D (5 bases each). The specimen was peripheral blood, collected on day 0 of AZD1222 vaccination. The receptor was isolated from an adult in good health. Here the CDR3 reads CASSLTAQEDTGELFF. As DNA, the CDR3 is TGTGCCAGCAGCTTAACCGCACAGGAGGACACCGGGGAGCTGTTTTTT.